The present T cell receptor (beta chain) was sequenced within a study of blood T cells in healthy people across ages. A remark on this clonotype: What it recognizes is unknown.

For the second PCR, which ran for about 7 to 12 cycles, a sample-barcoded 5' primer and a J-beta primer mix were used. MiXCR, run by TCRdb on the 5' RACE reads, gives a single entry per CDR3 protein. The table lists under 2,000,000 distinct CDR3 sequences, about 49% of them singletons. Findings and caveats of the study: Investigators viewed diversity estimates from one million T cells as underestimates, the study reported.

The CDR3 runs to 16 residues. Losses at the gene ends were 2 bases for V and 2 bases for J; bases not matched to a gene: 5. CDR1 SGHDN and CDR2 FVKESK come from the germline V gene. The chain joins TRBV14 to TRBJ2-3; the match to TRBD2 covers 9 bases. What was sequenced was blood. The receptor's source is a woman in her thirties or forties in good health. The CDR3 coding sequence is TGTGCCAGCAGCCAATCTAGCGGGGTAGACACAGATACGCAGTATTTT. Encoded protein: CASSQSSGVDTDTQYF.